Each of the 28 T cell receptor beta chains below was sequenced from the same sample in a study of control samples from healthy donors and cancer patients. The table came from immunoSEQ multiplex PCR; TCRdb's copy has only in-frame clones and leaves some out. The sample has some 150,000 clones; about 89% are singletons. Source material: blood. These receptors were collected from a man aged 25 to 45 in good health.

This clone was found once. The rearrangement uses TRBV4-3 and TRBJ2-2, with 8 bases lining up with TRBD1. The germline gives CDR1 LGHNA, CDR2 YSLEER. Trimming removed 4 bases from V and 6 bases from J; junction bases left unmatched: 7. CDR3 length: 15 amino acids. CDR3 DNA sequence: TGCGCCAGCAGCCGAGGGACAGGAGGTCCCGGGGAGCTGTTTTTT. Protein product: CASSRGTGGPGELFF.

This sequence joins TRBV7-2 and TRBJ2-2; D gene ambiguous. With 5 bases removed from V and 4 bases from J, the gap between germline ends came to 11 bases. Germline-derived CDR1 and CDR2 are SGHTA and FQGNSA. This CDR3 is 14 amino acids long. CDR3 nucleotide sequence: TGTGCCAGCAGCACCCGGGCGGTCACCGGGGAGCTGTTTTTT. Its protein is CASSTRAVTGELFF.

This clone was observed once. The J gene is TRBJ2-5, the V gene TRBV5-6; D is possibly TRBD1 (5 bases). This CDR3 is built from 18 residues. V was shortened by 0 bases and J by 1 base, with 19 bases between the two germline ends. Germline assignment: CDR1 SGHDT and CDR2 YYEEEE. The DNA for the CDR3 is TGTGCCAGCAGCTTGGTTCCAGGGTATGGGTCGTTCCAAGAGACCCAGTACTTC. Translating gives CASSLVPGYGSFQETQYF.

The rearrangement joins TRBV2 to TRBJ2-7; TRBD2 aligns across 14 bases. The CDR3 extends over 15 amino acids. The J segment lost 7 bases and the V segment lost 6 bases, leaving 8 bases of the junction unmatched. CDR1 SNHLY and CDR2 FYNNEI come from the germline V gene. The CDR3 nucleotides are TGTGCCAGCAGCGCGGGACTAGCGGGAGCAGGGGAGCAGTACTTC. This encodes CASSAGLAGAGEQYF.

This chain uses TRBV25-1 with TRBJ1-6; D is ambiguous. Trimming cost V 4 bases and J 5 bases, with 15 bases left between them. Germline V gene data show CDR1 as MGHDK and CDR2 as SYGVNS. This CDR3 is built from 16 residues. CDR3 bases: TGTGCCAGCAGTGGAGGAGCCGGGCCCAATAATTCACCCCTCCACTTT. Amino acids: CASSGGAGPNNSPLHF.

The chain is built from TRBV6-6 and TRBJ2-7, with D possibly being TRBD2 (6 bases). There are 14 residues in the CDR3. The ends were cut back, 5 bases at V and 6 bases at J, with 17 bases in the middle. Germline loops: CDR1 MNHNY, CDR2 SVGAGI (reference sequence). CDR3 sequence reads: CASSRDSFSAEQYF. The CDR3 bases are TGTGCCAGCAGTAGGGACTCTTTTTCTGCCGAGCAGTACTTC.

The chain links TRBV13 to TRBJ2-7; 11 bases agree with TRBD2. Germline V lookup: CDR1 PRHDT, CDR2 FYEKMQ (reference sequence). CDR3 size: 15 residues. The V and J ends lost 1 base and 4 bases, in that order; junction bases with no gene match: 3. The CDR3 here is CASSLVASGGYEQYF. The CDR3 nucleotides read TGTGCCAGCAGCTTAGTGGCTAGCGGGGGGTACGAGCAGTACTTC.

The CDR3 region has the DNA TGTGCCAGCAGCCAGAGAAGGGCCCGGGAGTACAATGAGCAGTTCTTC. Its protein is CASSQRRAREYNEQFF. The rearrangement uses TRBV11-1 and TRBJ2-1; a weak D match, TRBD2 (6 bases). The CDR3 spans 16 residues. Per the germline V gene, CDR1 is SGHAT and CDR2 is FQDESV (reference sequence). V lost 5 bases, J lost 4 bases, and 18 bases lay in between.

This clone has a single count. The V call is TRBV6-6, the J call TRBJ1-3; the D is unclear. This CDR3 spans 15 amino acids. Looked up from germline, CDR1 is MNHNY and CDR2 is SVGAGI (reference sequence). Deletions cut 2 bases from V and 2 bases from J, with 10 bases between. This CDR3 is CASSYGGSAGNTIYF. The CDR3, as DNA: TGTGCCAGCAGTTACGGCGGCTCTGCTGGAAACACCATATATTTT.

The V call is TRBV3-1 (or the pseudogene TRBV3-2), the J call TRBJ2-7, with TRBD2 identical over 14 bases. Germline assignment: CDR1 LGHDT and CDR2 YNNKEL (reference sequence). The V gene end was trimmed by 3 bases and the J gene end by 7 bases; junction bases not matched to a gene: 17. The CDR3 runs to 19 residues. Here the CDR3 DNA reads TGTGCCAGCAGCCATTCACCGGGACTAGCGGGGGACCAGTACGATGAGCAGTACTTC. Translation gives CASSHSPGLAGDQYDEQYF.

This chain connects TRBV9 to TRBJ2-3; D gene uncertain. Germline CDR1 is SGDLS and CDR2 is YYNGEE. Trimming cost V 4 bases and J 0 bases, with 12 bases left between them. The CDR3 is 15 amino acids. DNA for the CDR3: TGTGCCAGCAGCCTTCCGGGCGAAAGCACAGATACGCAGTATTTT. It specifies CASSLPGESTDTQYF.

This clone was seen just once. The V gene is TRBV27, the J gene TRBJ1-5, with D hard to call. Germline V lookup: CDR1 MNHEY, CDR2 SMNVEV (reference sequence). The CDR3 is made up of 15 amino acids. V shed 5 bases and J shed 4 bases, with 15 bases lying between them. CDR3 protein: CASSPRLLSNQPQHF. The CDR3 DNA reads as TGTGCCAGCAGTCCCCGACTCCTTAGTAATCAGCCCCAGCATTTT.

The CDR3 loop reads CASSFQGVNTEAFF. The CDR3 DNA sequence: TGTGCCAGCAGTTTCCAGGGGGTGAACACTGAAGCTTTCTTT. The chain is built from TRBV27 and TRBJ1-1, with 7 bases identical to TRBD1. Germline trimming cut 3 bases from V and 0 bases from J; bases unmatched to any gene: 1. In germline, CDR1 is MNHEY, CDR2 SMNVEV (reference sequence). This CDR3 has 14 amino acids.

CDR3 bases: TGTGCCAGCAGCTTTCCCCGGAGCTCTGGGGCCAACGTCCTGACTTTC. Protein sequence: CASSFPRSSGANVLTF. The rearrangement links TRBV7-2 to TRBJ2-6; D remains ambiguous. Trimming pared 3 bases from V and 0 bases from J, leaving 9 bases between. The CDR3 is 16 residues long. CDR1 is SGHTA, CDR2 FQGNSA, per germline.

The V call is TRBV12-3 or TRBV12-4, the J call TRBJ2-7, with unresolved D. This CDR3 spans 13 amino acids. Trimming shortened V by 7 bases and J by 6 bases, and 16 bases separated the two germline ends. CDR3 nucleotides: TGTGCCAGCACCCCGCTCCCTACTTCCGAGCAGTACTTC. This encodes CASTPLPTSEQYF.

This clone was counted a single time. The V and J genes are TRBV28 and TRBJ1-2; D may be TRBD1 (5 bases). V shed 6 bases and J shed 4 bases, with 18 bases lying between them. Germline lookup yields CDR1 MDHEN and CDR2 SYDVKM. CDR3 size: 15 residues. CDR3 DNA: TGTGCCAGCAGCAGGGCCGTCTCTATCTTCTATGGCTACACCTTC. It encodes CASSRAVSIFYGYTF.

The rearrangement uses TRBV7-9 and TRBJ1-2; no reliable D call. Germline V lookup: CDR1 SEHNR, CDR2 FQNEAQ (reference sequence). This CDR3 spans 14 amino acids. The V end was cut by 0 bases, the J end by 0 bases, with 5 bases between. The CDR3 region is CASSLAGTNYGYTF. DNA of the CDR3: TGTGCCAGCAGCTTAGCAGGCACTAACTATGGCTACACCTTC.

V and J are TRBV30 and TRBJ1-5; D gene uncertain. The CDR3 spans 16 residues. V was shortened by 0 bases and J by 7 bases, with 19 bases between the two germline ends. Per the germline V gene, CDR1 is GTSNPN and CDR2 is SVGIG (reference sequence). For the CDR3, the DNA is TGTGCCTGGAGTGTACGGGCAGTGGGTGGGCGGCAGCCCCAGCATTTT. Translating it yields CAWSVRAVGGRQPQHF.

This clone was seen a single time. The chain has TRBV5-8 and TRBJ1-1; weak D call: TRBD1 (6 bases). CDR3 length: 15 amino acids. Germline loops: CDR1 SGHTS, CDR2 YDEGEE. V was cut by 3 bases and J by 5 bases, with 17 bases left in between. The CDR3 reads CASSSNRAGLTEAFF. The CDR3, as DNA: TGTGCCAGCAGCTCAAACAGGGCGGGTTTGACTGAAGCTTTCTTT.

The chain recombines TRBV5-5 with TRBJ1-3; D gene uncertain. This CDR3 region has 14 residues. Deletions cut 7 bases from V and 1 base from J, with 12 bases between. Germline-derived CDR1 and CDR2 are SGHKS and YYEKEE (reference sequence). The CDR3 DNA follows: TGTGCCAGCTCAGACATGGGATCTGGAAACACCATATATTTT. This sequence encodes CASSDMGSGNTIYF.

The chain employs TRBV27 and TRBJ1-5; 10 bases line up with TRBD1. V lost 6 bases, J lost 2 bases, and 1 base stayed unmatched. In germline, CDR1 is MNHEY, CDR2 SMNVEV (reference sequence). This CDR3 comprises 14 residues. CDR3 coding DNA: TGTGCCAGCAGGGGGACAGGGGGCAATCAGCCCCAGCATTTT. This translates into CASRGTGGNQPQHF.

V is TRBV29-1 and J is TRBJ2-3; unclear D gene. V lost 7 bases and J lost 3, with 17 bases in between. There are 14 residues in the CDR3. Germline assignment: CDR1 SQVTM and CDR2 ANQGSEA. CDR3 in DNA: TGCAGCGCGGCCCAGTCCGTAATTACAGATACGCAGTATTTT. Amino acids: CSAAQSVITDTQYF.

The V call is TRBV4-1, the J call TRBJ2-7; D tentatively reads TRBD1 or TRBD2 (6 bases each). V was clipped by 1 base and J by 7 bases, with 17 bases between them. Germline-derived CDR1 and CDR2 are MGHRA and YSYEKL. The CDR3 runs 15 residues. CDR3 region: CASSQGGKGEVEQYF. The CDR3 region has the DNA TGCGCCAGCAGCCAAGGGGGAAAGGGGGAGGTGGAGCAGTACTTC.

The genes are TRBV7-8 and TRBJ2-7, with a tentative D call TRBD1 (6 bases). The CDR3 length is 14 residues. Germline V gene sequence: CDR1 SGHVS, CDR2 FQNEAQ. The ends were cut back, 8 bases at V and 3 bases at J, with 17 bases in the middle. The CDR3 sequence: CASFPEGGNYEQYF. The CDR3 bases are TGTGCCAGCTTCCCCGAAGGGGGTAACTACGAGCAGTACTTC.

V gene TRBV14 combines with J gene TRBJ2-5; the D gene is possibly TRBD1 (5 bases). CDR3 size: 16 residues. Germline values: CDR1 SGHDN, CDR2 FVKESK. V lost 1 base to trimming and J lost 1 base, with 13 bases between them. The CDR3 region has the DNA TGTGCCAGCAGCCAAGGGGCAGGGTCAATCCAAGAGACCCAGTACTTC. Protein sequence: CASSQGAGSIQETQYF. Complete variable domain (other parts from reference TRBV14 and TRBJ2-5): EAGVTQFPSHSVIEKGQTVTLRCDPISGHDNLYWYRRVMGKEIKFLLHFVKESKQDESGMPNNRFLAERTGGTYSTLKVQPAELEDSGVYFCASSQGAGSIQETQYFGPGTRLLVL.

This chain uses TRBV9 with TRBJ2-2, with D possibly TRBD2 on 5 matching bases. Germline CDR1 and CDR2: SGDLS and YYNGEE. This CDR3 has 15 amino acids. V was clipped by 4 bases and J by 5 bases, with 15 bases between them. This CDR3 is CASSPHVWTTGELFF. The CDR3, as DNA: TGTGCCAGCAGCCCCCACGTGTGGACTACCGGGGAGCTGTTTTTT.

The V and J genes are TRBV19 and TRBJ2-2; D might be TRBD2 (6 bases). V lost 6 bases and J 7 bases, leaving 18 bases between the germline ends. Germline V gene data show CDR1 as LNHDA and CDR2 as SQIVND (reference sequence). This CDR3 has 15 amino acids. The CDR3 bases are TGTGCCAGTAGCGCCCGAGGAGGGATCGGCGGGGAGCTGTTTTTT. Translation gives CASSARGGIGGELFF.

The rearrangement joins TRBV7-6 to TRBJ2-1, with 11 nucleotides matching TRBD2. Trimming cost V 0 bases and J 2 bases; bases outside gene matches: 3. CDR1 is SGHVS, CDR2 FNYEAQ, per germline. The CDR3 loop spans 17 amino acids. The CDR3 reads CASSLATSGGAYNEQFF. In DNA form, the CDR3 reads TGTGCCAGCAGCTTAGCTACTAGCGGGGGCGCCTACAATGAGCAGTTCTTC.